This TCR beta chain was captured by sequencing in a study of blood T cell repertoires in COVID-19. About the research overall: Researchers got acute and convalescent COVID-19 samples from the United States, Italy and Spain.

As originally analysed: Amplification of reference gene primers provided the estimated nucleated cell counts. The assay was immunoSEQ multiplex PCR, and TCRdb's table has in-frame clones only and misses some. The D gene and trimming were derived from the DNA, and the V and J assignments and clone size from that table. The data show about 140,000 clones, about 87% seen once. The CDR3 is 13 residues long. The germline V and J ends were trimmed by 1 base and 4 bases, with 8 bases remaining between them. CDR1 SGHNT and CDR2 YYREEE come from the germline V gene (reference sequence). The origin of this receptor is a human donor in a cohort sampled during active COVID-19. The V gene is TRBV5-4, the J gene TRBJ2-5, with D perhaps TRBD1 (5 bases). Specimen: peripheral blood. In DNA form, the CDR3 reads TGTGCCAGCAGCTTGAGGGGCGGAGAGACCCAGTACTTC. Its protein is CASSLRGGETQYF.